Presented here are 30 T cell receptor beta chains from one specimen sequenced in a study of memory CD4+ T cells and cytomegalovirus serostatus. Single viable CD3+CD4+CD8-CD45RO+ cells were sorted as the memory CD4+ T cells. Here immunoSEQ multiplex PCR was the method, and the copy in TCRdb shows in-frame clones only, minus some. Altogether about 50,000 clones are present, 82% being singletons, with the ten largest covering around 0.6%. Sequenced input: memory CD4+ T cells from blood. The receptors were gathered from an adult in good health and CMV-seronegative.

This clone was observed once. V is TRBV5-6 and J is TRBJ2-1; 9 bases line up with TRBD2. There are 19 residues in the CDR3. Germline V lookup: CDR1 SGHDT, CDR2 YYEEEE. The V and J ends lost 3 bases and 0 bases, in that order; junction bases with no gene match: 13. In nucleotides, the CDR3 is TGTGCCAGCAGCTCGAGCGGGGGGACCCCCCCTAGCTCCTACAATGAGCAGTTCTTC. Encoded protein: CASSSSGGTPPSSYNEQFF.

The chain links TRBV7-6 to TRBJ2-7; 10 nucleotides line up with TRBD2. The CDR3 extends over 15 amino acids. V lost 6 bases to trimming and J lost 4 bases; unmatched junction nucleotides: 9. The germline gives CDR1 SGHVS, CDR2 FNYEAQ. The CDR3 sequence is CASSPLAGGGYEQYF. CDR3 bases: TGTGCCAGCAGTCCCTTAGCGGGGGGCGGGTACGAGCAGTACTTC.

V is TRBV7-6 and J is TRBJ2-5, with D unresolved. Germline V gene lookup returns CDR1 SGHVS and CDR2 FNYEAQ. V gave up 1 base and J gave up 3 bases, with 18 bases separating them. The CDR3 sequence is 17 residues long. CDR3 region: CASSLGYARRSEETQYF. The CDR3 DNA reads as TGTGCCAGCAGCTTAGGCTATGCTCGACGGTCCGAAGAGACCCAGTACTTC. Full variable domain (outside the CDR3, taken from reference TRBV7-6 and TRBJ2-5): GAGVSQSPRYKVTKRGQDVALRCDPISGHVSLYWYRQALGQGPEFLTYFNYEAQQDKSGLPNDRFSAERPEGSISTLTIQRTEQRDSAMYRCASSLGYARRSEETQYFGPGTRLLVL.

The chain employs TRBV7-2 and TRBJ1-2; 8 nucleotides agree with TRBD1. The length of the CDR3 is 14 residues. CDR1 SGHTA and CDR2 FQGNSA come from the germline V gene. J gave up 8 bases and V 5 bases, and 10 bases lay outside the gene matches. CDR3 nucleotides: TGTGCCAGCAGCCTACGTCGGACAGGGACGGGCTACACCTTC. Its protein product is CASSLRRTGTGYTF. Using reference TRBV7-2 and TRBJ1-2 for the parts outside the CDR3, the full variable domain is GAGVSQSPSNKVTEKGKDVELRCDPISGHTALYWYRQSLGQGLEFLIYFQGNSAPDKSGLPSDRFSAERTGGSVSTLTIQRTQQEDSAVYLCASSLRRTGTGYTFGSGTRLTVV.

The rearrangement uses TRBV5-5 and TRBJ1-6; tentatively, D is TRBD1 (5 bases). Germline V gives CDR1 SGHKS, CDR2 YYEKEE (reference sequence). This CDR3 is 14 amino acids long. V was pared by 6 bases and J by 4 bases, with 11 bases between. CDR3 region: CASKTRGYNSPLHF. The CDR3 coding sequence is TGTGCCAGCAAGACGAGGGGTTATAATTCACCCCTCCACTTT.

The V call is TRBV7-2, the J call TRBJ1-2; 9 bases map to TRBD1. This CDR3 has 14 amino acids. Losses at the gene ends were 4 bases for V and 7 bases for J; bases not matched to a gene: 7. The germline CDR1 and CDR2 sequences are SGHTA and FQGNSA. The CDR3 loop reads CASSSLQGAGGYTF. CDR3 DNA sequence: TGTGCCAGCAGCTCGCTACAGGGGGCCGGTGGCTACACCTTC.

This clone was found a few times. The V and J genes are TRBV2 and TRBJ1-1, with a possible D match to TRBD1 (6 bases). CDR3 length: 14 residues. CDR1 is SNHLY and CDR2 is FYNNEI in the germline V gene. Trimming cost V 7 bases and J 1 base, with 13 bases left between them. CDR3 coding DNA: TGTGCCAGCAAACGGGACACACCGAACACTGAAGCTTTCTTT. Its translation is CASKRDTPNTEAFF.

Only a few counts were recorded for this clone. This sequence joins TRBV4-2 and TRBJ1-2; possible D gene TRBD1, 6 bases. CDR1 is LGHNA, CDR2 YNFKEQ, per germline. V lost 0 bases, J lost 4 bases, and 9 bases lay in between. The CDR3 sequence is 14 residues long. The CDR3 DNA follows: TGTGCCAGCAGCCAAGATAACAGGGCCTATGGCTACACCTTC. It is translated as CASSQDNRAYGYTF.

The chain joins TRBV6-1 to TRBJ2-2; D call uncertain. V gave up 2 bases and J gave up 1 base, with 8 bases separating them. This CDR3 contains 15 residues. Per the germline V gene, CDR1 is MNHNS and CDR2 is SASEGT. This CDR3 is CASSETPGNTGELFF. CDR3 sequence (DNA): TGTGCCAGCAGTGAAACCCCAGGGAACACCGGGGAGCTGTTTTTT.

The V and J genes are TRBV27 and TRBJ1-2; TRBD1 matches 10 bases. The CDR3 contains 14 residues. J lost 2 bases, V lost 5 bases, and 2 bases had no gene match. Germline CDR1 and CDR2: MNHEY and SMNVEV (reference sequence). The CDR3 protein is CASSRTGGNYGYTF. The CDR3 DNA reads as TGTGCCAGCAGTAGGACAGGGGGAAACTATGGCTACACCTTC.

The V and J genes are TRBV7-2 and TRBJ2-3; the D gene is possibly TRBD2 (6 bases). CDR1 and CDR2 (germline): SGHTA, FQGNSA. This CDR3 has 13 amino acids. Trimming took off 4 bases at V and 7 bases at J, with 12 bases between the two ends. The CDR3 is CASSSGGWNTQYF. The DNA of the CDR3 is TGTGCCAGCAGCTCCGGGGGTTGGAATACGCAGTATTTT.

This clone came up once. The chain links TRBV4-2 to TRBJ2-2; D is unclear. The CDR3 contains 15 residues. Trimming shortened V by 0 bases and J by 6 bases, and 11 bases separated the two germline ends. The germline V gene has CDR1 LGHNA and CDR2 YNFKEQ. CDR3 DNA sequence: TGTGCCAGCAGCCAAGACTGGCTAGTTTCCGGGGAGCTGTTTTTT. Protein product: CASSQDWLVSGELFF.

The gene calls are TRBV6-1 and TRBJ1-3, with D unclear. Germline assignment: CDR1 MNHNS and CDR2 SASEGT. There are 15 residues in the CDR3. Trimming stripped 6 bases from V and 2 bases from J, with 14 bases between. CDR3 nucleotides: TGTGCCAGCAGCCGGGTCCTAGGCACTGGAAACACCATATATTTT. It specifies CASSRVLGTGNTIYF.

The rearrangement joins TRBV6-5 to TRBJ2-7; TRBD1 or TRBD2 may be the D gene (6 bases each). Germline loops: CDR1 MNHEY, CDR2 SVGAGI. The CDR3 has 14 amino acids. Trimming stripped 5 bases from V and 0 bases from J, with 11 bases between. The CDR3 protein is CASSRGQYSYEQYF. The CDR3 region has the DNA TGTGCCAGCAGTCGGGGGCAGTACTCCTACGAGCAGTACTTC.

The rearrangement uses TRBV6-5 and TRBJ2-1; the D gene could be TRBD1 or TRBD2 (6 bases each). Looked up from germline, CDR1 is MNHEY and CDR2 is SVGAGI. The CDR3 has 14 residues. V was pared by 2 bases and J by 10 bases, with 15 bases between. The CDR3 spells CASSYVGGRREQFF. The CDR3 nucleotides are TGTGCCAGCAGTTACGTCGGGGGCAGAAGGGAGCAGTTCTTC.

J is TRBJ2-1 and V is TRBV5-6, with D unresolved. There are 11 residues in the CDR3. Looked up from germline, CDR1 is SGHDT and CDR2 is YYEEEE. V lost 2 bases and J 9 bases, leaving 6 bases between the germline ends. The CDR3 is CASSFDAEQFF. The CDR3 DNA follows: TGTGCCAGCAGCTTTGATGCTGAGCAGTTCTTC.

As to this clone: Mismatch with germline at one junction end may stem from a read error. The rearrangement uses TRBV11-2 and TRBJ2-5; D perhaps matches TRBD1 (6 bases). Germline V gene sequence: CDR1 SGHAT, CDR2 FQNNGV. The CDR3 contains 15 residues. CDR3 sequence (DNA): TGTGCCAGCAGCGTAGACCCGGCCAGGGGTCAGACCCAGTACTTC. This encodes CASSVDPARGQTQYF. Using reference TRBV11-2 and TRBJ2-5 for the parts outside the CDR3, the full variable domain is EAGVAQSPRYKIIEKRQSVAFWCNPISGHATLYWYQQILGQGPKLLIQFQNNGVVDDSQLPKDRFSAERLKGVDSTLKIQPAKLEDSAVYLCASSVDPARGQTQYFGPGTRLLVL.

This rearrangement joins TRBV6-4 to TRBJ2-1; TRBD2 aligns across 8 bases. The germline gives CDR1 MRHNA, CDR2 SNTAGT. The CDR3 is 15 residues long. The V segment lost 3 bases and the J segment 7 bases; nucleotides outside the gene matches: 8. The CDR3 protein is CASSEVGGARNEQFF. For the CDR3, the DNA is TGTGCCAGCAGTGAAGTCGGGGGGGCTCGGAATGAGCAGTTCTTC.

The chain combines TRBV6-5 with TRBJ2-1; D is perhaps TRBD1 (6 bases). Trimming stripped 5 bases from V and 5 bases from J, with 13 bases between. This CDR3 has 14 residues. Looked up from germline, CDR1 is MNHEY and CDR2 is SVGAGI. The DNA for the CDR3 is TGTGCCAGCAGTGCACAGGGACCAGACAATGAGCAGTTCTTC. Residues: CASSAQGPDNEQFF.

The genes are TRBV7-6 and TRBJ1-2; D unclear. The CDR3 has 13 amino acids. The germline CDR1 and CDR2 sequences are SGHVS and FNYEAQ. The V end lost 2 bases, the J end lost 3 bases, and 7 bases lay between the germline ends. This CDR3 reads CASSLTGDYGYTF. In DNA, the CDR3 is TGTGCCAGCAGCTTAACCGGGGACTATGGCTACACCTTC.

The J gene is TRBJ1-1, the V gene TRBV7-3, with TRBD1 matching over 8 bases. This CDR3 spans 16 amino acids. Germline V gene sequence: CDR1 SGHTA, CDR2 FQGTGA. V gave up 5 bases and J gave up 4 bases; unmatched junction bases: 12. The CDR3 sequence is CASSPQGVGVGTEAFF. The DNA of the CDR3 is TGTGCCAGCAGCCCACAGGGGGTCGGTGTCGGCACTGAAGCTTTCTTT.

This clone was seen a single time. The V and J genes are TRBV4-3 and TRBJ2-2; 10 bases are a match to TRBD2. J was trimmed by 1 base and V by 0 bases; bases with no gene match: 8. The CDR3 covers 19 residues. The germline V gene encodes CDR1 LGHNA and CDR2 YSLEER. The CDR3 DNA reads TGCGCCAGCAGCCAAGATTATCGGCGACTAGCGGGGAACACCGGGGAGCTGTTTTTT. It translates to CASSQDYRRLAGNTGELFF.

The rearrangement uses TRBV7-2 and TRBJ2-5; D gene ambiguous. The germline CDR1 and CDR2 sequences are SGHTA and FQGNSA. The V end was cut by 2 bases, the J end by 2 bases, with 0 bases between. The CDR3 totals 11 residues. The CDR3 bases are TGTGCCAGCAGCTTACAAGAGACCCAGTACTTC. This translates into CASSLQETQYF.

The V gene is TRBV7-8, the J gene TRBJ2-1, with no clear D. V was shortened by 4 bases and J by 7 bases, with 5 bases between the two germline ends. This CDR3 comprises 11 residues. Germline V gene sequence: CDR1 SGHVS, CDR2 FQNEAQ. The CDR3 spells CASSSFNEQFF. The CDR3 DNA follows: TGTGCCAGCAGCTCGTTTAATGAGCAGTTCTTC.

This sequence joins TRBV5-1 and TRBJ2-3; D remains ambiguous. With 2 bases removed from V and 4 bases from J, the gap between germline ends came to 2 bases. Germline-derived CDR1 and CDR2 are SGHRS and YFSETQ. This CDR3 contains 11 residues. For the CDR3, the DNA is TGCGCCAGCAGCTTCGCAGATACGCAGTATTTT. It is translated as CASSFADTQYF.

This clone appeared a few times. The chain recombines TRBV6-5 with TRBJ2-7; D ambiguous. The CDR3 covers 13 residues. Germline V gene sequence: CDR1 MNHEY, CDR2 SVGAGI. Trimming took 2 bases from V and 3 from J, leaving 8 bases between them. The CDR3 is CASSYQLNYEQYF. In DNA form, the CDR3 reads TGTGCCAGCAGTTACCAACTCAACTACGAGCAGTACTTC.

The J gene is TRBJ2-3, the V gene TRBV6-1; D might be TRBD2 (7 bases). The germline V gene has CDR1 MNHNS and CDR2 SASEGT. V was clipped by 4 bases and J by 3 bases, with 11 bases between them. The CDR3 extends over 14 amino acids. The CDR3 nucleotides read TGTGCCAGCAGTGGGGGGGGCACAACAGATACGCAGTATTTT. It codes for CASSGGGTTDTQYF.

CDR3 region: CSVEVGGANYGYTF. Written as DNA, the CDR3 is TGCAGCGTTGAAGTGGGGGGAGCTAACTATGGCTACACCTTC. V gene TRBV29-1 combines with J gene TRBJ1-2, with D perhaps matching TRBD1 (5 bases). This CDR3 has 14 amino acids. Germline CDR1 is SQVTM and CDR2 is ANQGSEA. Trimming took 1 base from V and 0 from J, leaving 9 bases between them. Looking up the rest from reference TRBV29-1 and TRBJ1-2 gives the full variable domain: SAVISQKPSRDICQRGTSLTIQCQVDSQVTMMFWYRQQPGQSLTLIATANQGSEATYESGFVIDKFPISRPNLTFSTLTVSNMSPEDSSIYLCSVEVGGANYGYTFGSGTRLTVV.

V and J are TRBV7-2 and TRBJ1-2, with 8 bases fitting TRBD1. Germline V gene data show CDR1 as SGHTA and CDR2 as FQGNSA. There are 16 residues in the CDR3. The junction had 8 bases not matched to a gene; V was cut back by 1 base and J by 4 bases. The CDR3 DNA reads TGTGCCAGCAGCTTAGGTCCAGGGGGCGCGGGCTATGGCTACACCTTC. Residues: CASSLGPGGAGYGYTF.

The chain carries TRBV28 and TRBJ2-6, with D perhaps matching TRBD2 (5 bases). The V gene's germline CDR1 is MDHEN and CDR2 SYDVKM. The CDR3 contains 14 residues. V gave up 4 bases and J gave up 1 base, with 5 bases separating them. The CDR3 DNA sequence: TGTGCCAGCAGTTGGAGGTCTGGGGCCAACGTCCTGACTTTC. Translation gives CASSWRSGANVLTF.